The clone carrying this T cell receptor (beta chain) was seen a handful of times. The sample belongs to a study of T cells in tumors after PD-1 blockade. The time point: first of two pre-therapy site-matched biopsies two to three months apart. Profiled with immunoSEQ multiplex PCR; TCRdb holds only in-frame clones, not every one. The sample comprises 3,500 to 4,500 clones, 73% of which are singletons, and approximately 7.3% rests with the top ten. This CDR3 contains 15 residues. The germline V gene has CDR1 SEHNR and CDR2 FQNEAQ (reference sequence). V gave up 3 bases and J gave up 5 bases; unmatched junction bases: 7.

The chain links TRBV7-9 to TRBJ2-7; 10 bases map to TRBD1. The specimen was tumor tissue, collected before anti-PD-1 treatment. The sequence was collected from a human donor with basal cell carcinoma. CDR3 sequence: CASSFYDRGLHEQYF. CDR3 DNA sequence: TGTGCCAGCAGCTTCTACGACAGGGGGCTCCACGAGCAGTACTTC.